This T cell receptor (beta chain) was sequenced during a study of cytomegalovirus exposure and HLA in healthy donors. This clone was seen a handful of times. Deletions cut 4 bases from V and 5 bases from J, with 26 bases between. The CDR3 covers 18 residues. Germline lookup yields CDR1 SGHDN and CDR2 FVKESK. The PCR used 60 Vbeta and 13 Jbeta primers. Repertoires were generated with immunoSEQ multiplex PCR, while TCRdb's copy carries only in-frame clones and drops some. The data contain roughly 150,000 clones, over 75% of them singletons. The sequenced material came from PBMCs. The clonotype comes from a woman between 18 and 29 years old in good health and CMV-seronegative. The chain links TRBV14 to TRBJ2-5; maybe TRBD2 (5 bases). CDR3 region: CASSPTHKAIAIAETQYF. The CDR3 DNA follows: TGTGCCAGCAGCCCTACACACAAGGCAATAGCGATCGCGGAGACCCAGTACTTC.